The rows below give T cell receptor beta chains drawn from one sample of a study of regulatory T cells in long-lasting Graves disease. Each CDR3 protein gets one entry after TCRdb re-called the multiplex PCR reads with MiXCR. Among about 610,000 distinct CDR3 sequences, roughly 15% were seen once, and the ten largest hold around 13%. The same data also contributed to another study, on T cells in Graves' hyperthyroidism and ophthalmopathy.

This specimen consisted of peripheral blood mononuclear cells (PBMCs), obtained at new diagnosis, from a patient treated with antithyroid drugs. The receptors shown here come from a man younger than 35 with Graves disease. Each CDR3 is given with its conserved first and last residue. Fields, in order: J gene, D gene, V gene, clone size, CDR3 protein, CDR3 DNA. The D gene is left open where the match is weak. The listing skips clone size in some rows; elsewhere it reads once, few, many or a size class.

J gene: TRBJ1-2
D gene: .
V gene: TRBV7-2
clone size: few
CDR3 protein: CASSLAPASYGYTF
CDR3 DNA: TGTGCCAGCAGCTTAGCTCCCGCTTCCTATGGCTACACCTTC

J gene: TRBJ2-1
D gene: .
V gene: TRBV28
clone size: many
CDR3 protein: CASSLPDRDEQFF
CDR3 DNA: TGTGCCAGCAGTTTACCCGATCGGGATGAGCAGTTCTTC

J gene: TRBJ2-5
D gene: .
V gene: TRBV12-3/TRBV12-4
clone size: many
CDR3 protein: CASSLEGVQETQYF
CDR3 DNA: TGTGCCAGCAGCCTCGAAGGGGTACAAGAGACCCAGTACTTC

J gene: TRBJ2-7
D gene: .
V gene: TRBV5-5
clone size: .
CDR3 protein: CASSANLRLASSYEQYF
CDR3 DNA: TGTGCCAGCAGCGCGAATCTACGCCTAGCGTCTTCCTACGAGCAGTACTTC

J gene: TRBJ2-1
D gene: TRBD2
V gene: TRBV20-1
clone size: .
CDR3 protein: CSAPEAGTPSEQFF
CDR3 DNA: TGCAGTGCTCCGGAAGCGGGAACCCCCAGTGAGCAGTTCTTC

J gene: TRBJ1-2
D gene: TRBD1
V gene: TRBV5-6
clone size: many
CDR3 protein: CASSVPGQGYGYTF
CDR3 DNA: TGTGCCAGCAGCGTACCTGGACAGGGTTATGGCTACACCTTC

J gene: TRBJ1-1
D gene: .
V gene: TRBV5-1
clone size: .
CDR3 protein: CASSASIWAEAFF
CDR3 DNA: TGTGCCAGCAGCGCATCCATTTGGGCTGAAGCTTTCTTT

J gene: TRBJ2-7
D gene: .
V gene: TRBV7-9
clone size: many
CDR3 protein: CASSLVTHGGYEQYF
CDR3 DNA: TGTGCCAGCAGCTTAGTTACCCATGGAGGCTACGAGCAGTACTTC

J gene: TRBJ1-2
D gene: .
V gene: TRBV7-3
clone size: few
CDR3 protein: CASSLNRTPRGYTF
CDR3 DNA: TGTGCCAGCAGCTTAAACAGGACGCCTCGTGGCTACACCTTC

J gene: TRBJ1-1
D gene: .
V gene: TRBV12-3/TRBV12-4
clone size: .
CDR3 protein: CASSLASGGTTEAFF
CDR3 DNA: TGTGCCAGCAGTTTAGCTTCCGGGGGGACCACTGAAGCTTTCTTT

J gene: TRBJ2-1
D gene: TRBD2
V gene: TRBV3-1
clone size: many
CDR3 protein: CASSQVLSPSSGKYNEQFF
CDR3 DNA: TGTGCCAGCAGCCAAGTTCTGTCCCCCTCTAGCGGGAAGTACAATGAGCAGTTCTTC

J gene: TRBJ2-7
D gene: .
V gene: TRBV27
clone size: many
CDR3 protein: CASSPGTVGYEQYF
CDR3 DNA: TGTGCCAGCAGTCCGGGGACGGTCGGCTACGAGCAGTACTTC

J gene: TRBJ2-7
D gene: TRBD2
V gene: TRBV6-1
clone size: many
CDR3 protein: CASSPTGGRSEQYF
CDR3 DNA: TGTGCCAGCAGCCCGACAGGCGGGAGGAGCGAGCAGTACTTC

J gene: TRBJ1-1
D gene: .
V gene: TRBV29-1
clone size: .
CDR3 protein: CSVKRGDLNTEAFF
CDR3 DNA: TGCAGCGTCAAACGGGGAGATCTGAACACTGAAGCTTTCTTT

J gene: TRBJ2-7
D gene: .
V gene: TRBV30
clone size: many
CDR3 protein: CAWSGDRIYEQYF
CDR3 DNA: TGTGCCTGGAGTGGTGACAGGATCTACGAGCAGTACTTC

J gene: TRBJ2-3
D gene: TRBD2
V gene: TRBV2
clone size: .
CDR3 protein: CASSEHVGGGTDTQYF
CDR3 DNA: TGTGCCAGCAGTGAACACGTCGGGGGGGGCACAGATACGCAGTATTTT

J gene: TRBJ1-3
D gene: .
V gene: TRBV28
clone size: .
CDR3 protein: CASSLSPSSGNTIYF
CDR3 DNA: TGTGCCAGCAGTTTAAGTCCGAGCTCTGGAAACACCATATATTTT

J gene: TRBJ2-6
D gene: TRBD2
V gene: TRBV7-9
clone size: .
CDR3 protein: CASSLAGGHPGANVLTF
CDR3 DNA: TGTGCCAGCAGCTTAGCGGGAGGGCACCCTGGGGCCAACGTCCTGACTTTC

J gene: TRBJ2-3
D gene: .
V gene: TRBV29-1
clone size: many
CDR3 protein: CSVDPGGADTQYF
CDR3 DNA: TGCAGCGTCGACCCCGGGGGCGCAGATACGCAGTATTTT

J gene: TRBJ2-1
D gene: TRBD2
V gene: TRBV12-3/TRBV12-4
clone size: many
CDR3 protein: CASSSGLAGEQFF
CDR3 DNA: TGTGCCAGCAGTTCGGGACTAGCAGGGGAGCAGTTCTTC

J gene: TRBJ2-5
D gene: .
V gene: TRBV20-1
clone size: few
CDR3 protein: CSASGGLEGTQYF
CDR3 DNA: TGCAGTGCTAGCGGGGGACTCGAGGGGACCCAGTACTTC

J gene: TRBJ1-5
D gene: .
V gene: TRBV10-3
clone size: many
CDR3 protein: CATQGWGNQPQHF
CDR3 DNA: TGTGCCACCCAGGGATGGGGCAATCAGCCCCAGCATTTT

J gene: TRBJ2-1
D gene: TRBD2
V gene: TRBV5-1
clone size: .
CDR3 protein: CASKVVGTSAYEQFF
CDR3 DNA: TGCGCCAGCAAGGTAGTAGGGACTAGCGCTTACGAGCAGTTCTTC

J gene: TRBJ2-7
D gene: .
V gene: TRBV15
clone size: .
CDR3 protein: CATSHSTETDEQYF
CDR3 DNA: TGTGCCACCAGCCATTCGACAGAGACCGACGAGCAGTACTTC

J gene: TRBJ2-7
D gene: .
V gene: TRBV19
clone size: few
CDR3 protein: CASSTGEALYEQYF
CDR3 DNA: TGTGCCAGTAGCACCGGGGAGGCCCTCTACGAGCAGTACTTC

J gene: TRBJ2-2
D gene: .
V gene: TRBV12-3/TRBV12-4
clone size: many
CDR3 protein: CASSLLVGAGGELFF
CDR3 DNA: TGTGCCAGCAGTTTATTGGTGGGGGCCGGCGGGGAGCTGTTTTTT

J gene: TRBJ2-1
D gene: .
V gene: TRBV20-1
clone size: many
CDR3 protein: CSASQGAVSYNEQFF
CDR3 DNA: TGCAGTGCTAGCCAAGGGGCAGTCTCCTACAATGAGCAGTTCTTC

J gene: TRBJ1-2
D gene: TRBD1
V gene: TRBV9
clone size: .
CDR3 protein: CASSVRTGDGYTF
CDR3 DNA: TGTGCCAGCAGCGTCCGGACAGGGGACGGCTACACCTTC

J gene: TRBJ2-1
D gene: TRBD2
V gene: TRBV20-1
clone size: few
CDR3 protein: CSAYIAGGAYNEQFF
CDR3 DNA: TGCAGTGCTTACATAGCGGGAGGGGCTTACAATGAGCAGTTCTTC

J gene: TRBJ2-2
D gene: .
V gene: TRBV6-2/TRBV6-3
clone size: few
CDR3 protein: CASTRGRANTGELFF
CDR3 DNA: TGTGCCAGCACCCGGGGCAGAGCGAACACCGGGGAGCTGTTTTTT

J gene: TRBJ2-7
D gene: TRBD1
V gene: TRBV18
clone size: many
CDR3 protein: CASSPGTGYEQYF
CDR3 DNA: TGTGCCAGCAGTCCCGGGACAGGCTACGAGCAGTACTTC

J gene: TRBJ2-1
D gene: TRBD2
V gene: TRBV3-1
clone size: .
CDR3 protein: CASSPIGLAGDNEQFF
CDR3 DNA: TGTGCCAGCAGCCCGATCGGACTAGCGGGAGACAATGAGCAGTTCTTC

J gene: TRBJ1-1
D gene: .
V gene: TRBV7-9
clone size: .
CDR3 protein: CASSVGYKSTEAFF
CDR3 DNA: TGTGCCAGCAGCGTGGGATACAAGTCAACTGAAGCTTTCTTT

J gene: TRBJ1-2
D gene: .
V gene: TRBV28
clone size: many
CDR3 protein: CASSFGQIYGYTF
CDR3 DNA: TGTGCCAGCAGCTTCGGACAGATCTATGGCTACACCTTC

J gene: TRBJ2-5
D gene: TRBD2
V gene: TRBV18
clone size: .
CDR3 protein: CASSLAGGIQETQYF
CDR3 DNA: TGTGCCAGCTCCCTAGCGGGAGGGATTCAAGAGACCCAGTACTTC

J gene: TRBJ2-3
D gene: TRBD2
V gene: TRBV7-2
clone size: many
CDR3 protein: CASSPTGTSGYLQYF
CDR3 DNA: TGTGCCAGCAGCCCCACCGGGACTAGCGGGTACCTGCAGTATTTT

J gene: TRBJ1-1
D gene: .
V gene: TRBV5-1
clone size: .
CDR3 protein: CASRRQDGNTEAFF
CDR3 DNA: TGCGCCAGCAGAAGACAGGACGGAAACACTGAAGCTTTCTTT

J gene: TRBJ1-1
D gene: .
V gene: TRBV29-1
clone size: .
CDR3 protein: CSVAGGARGTEAFF
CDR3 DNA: TGCAGCGTTGCTGGGGGGGCGCGGGGCACTGAAGCTTTCTTT

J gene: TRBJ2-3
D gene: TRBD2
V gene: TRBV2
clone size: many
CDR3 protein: CASRPLADTQYF
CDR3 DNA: TGTGCCAGCAGGCCACTAGCGGATACGCAGTATTTT

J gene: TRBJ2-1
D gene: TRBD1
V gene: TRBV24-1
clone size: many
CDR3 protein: CATSDRQGARNEQFF
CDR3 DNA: TGTGCCACCAGTGATAGGCAGGGGGCAAGGAATGAGCAGTTCTTC

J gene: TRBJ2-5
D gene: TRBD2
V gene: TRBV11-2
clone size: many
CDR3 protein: CASSFSGEQETQYF
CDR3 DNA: TGTGCCAGCAGCTTCAGCGGGGAACAAGAGACCCAGTACTTC